This section outlines one T cell receptor beta chain sequence together with its context. Its antigen is unidentified. TCRdb re-derived calls from the RT-PCR reads in MiXCR, one entry per CDR3 protein. This sample has a few hundred thousand distinct CDR3 sequences, with 14% found just once. Trimming took 3 bases from V and 4 from J, leaving 10 bases between them. The CDR3 spans 14 residues. The source of the sample is a study of response to subunit inactivated influenza vaccine. Overall study results and limits: Each seasonal influenza vaccination, the authors suggested, recruits few new T cells.

This TCR came from a man in his fifties who received an inactivated influenza vaccine. The chain employs TRBV12-3 or TRBV12-4 and TRBJ2-1; D unclear. This material consisted of PBMCs from blood, taken about 13 days after vaccination. The DNA of the CDR3 is TGTGCCAGCAGTTTGAGTGGGTATTACAATGAGCAGTTCTTC. Translating it yields CASSLSGYYNEQFF.